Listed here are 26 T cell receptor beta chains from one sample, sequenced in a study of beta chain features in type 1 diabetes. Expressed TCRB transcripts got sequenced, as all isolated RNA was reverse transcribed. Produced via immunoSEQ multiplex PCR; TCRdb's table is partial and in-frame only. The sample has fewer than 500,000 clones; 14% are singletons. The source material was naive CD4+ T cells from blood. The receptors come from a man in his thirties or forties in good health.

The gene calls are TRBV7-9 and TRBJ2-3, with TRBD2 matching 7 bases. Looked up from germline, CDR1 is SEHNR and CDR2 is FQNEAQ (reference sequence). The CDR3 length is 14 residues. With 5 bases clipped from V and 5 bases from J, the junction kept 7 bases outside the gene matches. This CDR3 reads CASSELLAGDTQYF. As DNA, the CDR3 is TGTGCCAGCAGCGAACTCTTAGCGGGAGATACGCAGTATTTT.

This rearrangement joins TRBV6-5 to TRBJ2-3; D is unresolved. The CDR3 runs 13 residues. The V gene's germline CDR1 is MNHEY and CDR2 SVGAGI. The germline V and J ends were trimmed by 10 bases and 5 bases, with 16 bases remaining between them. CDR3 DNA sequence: TGTGCCACCAAATTGGGTTTGAAAGATACGCAGTATTTT. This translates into CATKLGLKDTQYF.

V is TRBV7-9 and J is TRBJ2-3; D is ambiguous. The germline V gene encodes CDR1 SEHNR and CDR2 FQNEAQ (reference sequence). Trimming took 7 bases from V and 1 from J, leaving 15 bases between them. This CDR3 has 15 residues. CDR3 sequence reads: CASTLRAEGTDTQYF. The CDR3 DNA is TGTGCCAGCACCCTCCGGGCGGAAGGCACAGATACGCAGTATTTT.

As DNA, the CDR3 is TGTGCCATCAGTGAGCCGGCAGGCACAGATACGCAGTATTTT. Protein product: CAISEPAGTDTQYF. The gene calls are TRBV10-3 and TRBJ2-3; unclear D gene. This CDR3 is built from 14 residues. V was pared by 2 bases and J by 1 base, with 7 bases between. Looked up from germline, CDR1 is ENHRY and CDR2 is SYGVKD.

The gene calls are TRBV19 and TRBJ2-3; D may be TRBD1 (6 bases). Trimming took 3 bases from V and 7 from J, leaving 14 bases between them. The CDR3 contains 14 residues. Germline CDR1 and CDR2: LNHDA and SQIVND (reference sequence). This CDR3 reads CASSISPRGYTQYF. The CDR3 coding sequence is TGTGCCAGTAGTATCTCCCCCAGGGGATATACGCAGTATTTT.

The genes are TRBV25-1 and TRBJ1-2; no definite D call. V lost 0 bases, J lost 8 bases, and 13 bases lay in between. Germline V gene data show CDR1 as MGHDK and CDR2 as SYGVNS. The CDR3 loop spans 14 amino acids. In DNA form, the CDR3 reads TGTGCCAGCAGTGAATACGGGGAGCTGGGCGGCTACACCTTC. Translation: CASSEYGELGGYTF.

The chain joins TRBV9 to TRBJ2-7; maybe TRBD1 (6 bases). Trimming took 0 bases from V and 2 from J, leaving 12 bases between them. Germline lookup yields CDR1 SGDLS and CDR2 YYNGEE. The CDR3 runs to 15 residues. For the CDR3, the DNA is TGTGCCAGCAGCGTAGCACAGGGAGAAGCCTACGAGCAGTACTTC. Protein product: CASSVAQGEAYEQYF. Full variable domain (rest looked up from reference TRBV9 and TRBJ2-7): DSGVTQTPKHLITATGQRVTLRCSPRSGDLSVYWYQQSLDQGLQFLIQYYNGEERAKGNILERFSAQQFPDLHSELNLSSLELGDSALYFCASSVAQGEAYEQYFGPGTRLTVT.

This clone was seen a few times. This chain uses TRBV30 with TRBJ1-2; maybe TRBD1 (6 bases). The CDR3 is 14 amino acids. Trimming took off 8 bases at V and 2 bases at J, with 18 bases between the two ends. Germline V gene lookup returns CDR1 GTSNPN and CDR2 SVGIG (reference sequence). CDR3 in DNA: TGTGCCCGAGGGGGGCTCCCCTCCAACTATGGCTACACCTTC. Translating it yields CARGGLPSNYGYTF. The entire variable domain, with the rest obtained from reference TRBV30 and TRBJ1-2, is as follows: SQTIHQWPATLVQPVGSPLSLECTVEGTSNPNLYWYRQAAGRGLQLLFYSVGIGQISSEVPQNLSASRPQDRQFILSSKKLLLSDSGFYLCARGGLPSNYGYTFGSGTRLTVV.

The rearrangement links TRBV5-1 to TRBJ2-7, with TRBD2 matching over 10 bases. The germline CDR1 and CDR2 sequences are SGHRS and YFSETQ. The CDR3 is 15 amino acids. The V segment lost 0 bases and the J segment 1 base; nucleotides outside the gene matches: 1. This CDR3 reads CASSLASGSSYEQYV. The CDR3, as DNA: TGCGCCAGCAGCTTGGCTAGCGGGAGTTCCTACGAGCAGTACGTC.

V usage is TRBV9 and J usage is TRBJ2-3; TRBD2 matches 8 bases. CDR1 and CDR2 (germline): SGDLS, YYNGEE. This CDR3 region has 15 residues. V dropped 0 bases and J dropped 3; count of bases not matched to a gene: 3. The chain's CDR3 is CASSVVGLATDTQYF. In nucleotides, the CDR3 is TGTGCCAGCAGCGTAGTAGGACTAGCAACAGATACGCAGTATTTT.

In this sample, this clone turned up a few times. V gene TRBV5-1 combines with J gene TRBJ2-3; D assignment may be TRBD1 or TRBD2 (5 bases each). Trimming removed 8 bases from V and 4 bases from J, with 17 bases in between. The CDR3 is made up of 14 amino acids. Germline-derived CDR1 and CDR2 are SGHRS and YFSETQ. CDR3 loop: CASKERMGADTQYF. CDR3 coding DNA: TGCGCCAGTAAAGAACGGATGGGGGCAGATACGCAGTATTTT.

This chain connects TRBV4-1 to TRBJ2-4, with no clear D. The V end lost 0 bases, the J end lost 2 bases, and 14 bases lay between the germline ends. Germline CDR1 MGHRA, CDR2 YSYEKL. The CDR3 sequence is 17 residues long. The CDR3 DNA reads TGCGCCAGCAGCCAAGATAGGGCAGGTTTACCCAAAAACATTCAGTACTTC. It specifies CASSQDRAGLPKNIQYF.

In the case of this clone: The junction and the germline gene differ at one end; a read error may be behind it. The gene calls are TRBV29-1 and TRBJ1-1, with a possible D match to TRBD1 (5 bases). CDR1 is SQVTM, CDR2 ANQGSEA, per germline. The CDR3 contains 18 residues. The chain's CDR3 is CSVEGNRVGLSWNTEAFF. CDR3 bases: TGCAGCGTCGAAGGCAACCGGGTGGGGCTTAGTTGGAACACTGAAGCTTTCTTT.

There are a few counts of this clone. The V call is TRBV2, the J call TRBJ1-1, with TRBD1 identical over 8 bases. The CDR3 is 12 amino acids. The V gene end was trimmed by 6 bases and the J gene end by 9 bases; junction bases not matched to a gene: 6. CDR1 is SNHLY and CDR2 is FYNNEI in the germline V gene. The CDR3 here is CASREQGAKAFF. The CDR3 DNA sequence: TGTGCCAGCAGAGAGCAGGGGGCAAAAGCTTTCTTT.

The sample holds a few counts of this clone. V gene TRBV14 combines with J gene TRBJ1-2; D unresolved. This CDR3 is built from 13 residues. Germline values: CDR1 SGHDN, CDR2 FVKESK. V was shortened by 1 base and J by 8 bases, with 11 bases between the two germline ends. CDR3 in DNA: TGTGCCAGCAGCCAAGGCCCAGCAGGCGGCTACACCTTC. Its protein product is CASSQGPAGGYTF.

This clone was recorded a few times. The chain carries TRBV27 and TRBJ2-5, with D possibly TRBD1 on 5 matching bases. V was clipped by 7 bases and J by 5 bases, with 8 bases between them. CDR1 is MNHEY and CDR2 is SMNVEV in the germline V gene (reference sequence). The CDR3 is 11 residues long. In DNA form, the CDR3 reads TGTGCCAGCACGAAGGGGGAGACCCAGTACTTC. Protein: CASTKGETQYF.

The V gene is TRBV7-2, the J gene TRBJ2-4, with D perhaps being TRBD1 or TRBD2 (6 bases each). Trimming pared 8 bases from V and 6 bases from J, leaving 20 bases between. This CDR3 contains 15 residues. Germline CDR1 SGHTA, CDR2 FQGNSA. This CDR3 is CASSKVGGSGNIQYF. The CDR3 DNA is TGTGCCAGCTCCAAAGTGGGGGGCAGCGGAAACATTCAGTACTTC.

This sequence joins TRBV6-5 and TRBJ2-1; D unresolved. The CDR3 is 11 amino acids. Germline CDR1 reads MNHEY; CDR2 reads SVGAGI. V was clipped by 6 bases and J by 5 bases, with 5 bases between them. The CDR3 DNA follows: TGTGCCAGCAGGGTTAACAATGAGCAGTTCTTC. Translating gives CASRVNNEQFF.

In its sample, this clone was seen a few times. The CDR3 DNA sequence: TGTGCCAGTAGTGACTACCTTCACGAGCAGTACTTC. It specifies CASSDYLHEQYF. The rearrangement uses TRBV19 and TRBJ2-7; D is possibly TRBD2 (5 bases). CDR3 length: 12 amino acids. Deletions cut 5 bases from V and 5 bases from J, with 10 bases between. Germline loops: CDR1 LNHDA, CDR2 SQIVND (reference sequence).

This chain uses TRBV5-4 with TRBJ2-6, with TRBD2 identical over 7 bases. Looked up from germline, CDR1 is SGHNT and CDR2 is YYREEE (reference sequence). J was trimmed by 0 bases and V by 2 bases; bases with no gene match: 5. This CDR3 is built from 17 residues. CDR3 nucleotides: TGTGCCAGCAGCTTTGGCGGGGGAGCCTCTGGGGCCAACGTCCTGACTTTC. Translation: CASSFGGGASGANVLTF.

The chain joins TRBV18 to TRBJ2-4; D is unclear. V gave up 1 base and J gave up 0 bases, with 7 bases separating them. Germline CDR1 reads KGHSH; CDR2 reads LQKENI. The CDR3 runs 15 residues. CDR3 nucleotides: TGTGCCAGCTCACCACAAAAGGTAGCCAAAAACATTCAGTACTTC. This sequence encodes CASSPQKVAKNIQYF.

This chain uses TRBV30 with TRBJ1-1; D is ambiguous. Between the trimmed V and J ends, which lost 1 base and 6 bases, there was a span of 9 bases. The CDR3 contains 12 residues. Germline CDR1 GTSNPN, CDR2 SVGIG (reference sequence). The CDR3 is CAWSGAAAEAFF. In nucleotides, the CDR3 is TGTGCCTGGAGTGGGGCGGCGGCTGAAGCTTTCTTT.

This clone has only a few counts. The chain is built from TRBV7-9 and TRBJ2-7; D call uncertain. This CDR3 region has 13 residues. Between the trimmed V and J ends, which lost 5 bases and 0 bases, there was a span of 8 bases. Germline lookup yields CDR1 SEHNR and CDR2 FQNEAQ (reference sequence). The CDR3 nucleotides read TGTGCCAGCAGCGCGGTAGGCTCCTACGAGCAGTACGTC. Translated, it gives CASSAVGSYEQYV.

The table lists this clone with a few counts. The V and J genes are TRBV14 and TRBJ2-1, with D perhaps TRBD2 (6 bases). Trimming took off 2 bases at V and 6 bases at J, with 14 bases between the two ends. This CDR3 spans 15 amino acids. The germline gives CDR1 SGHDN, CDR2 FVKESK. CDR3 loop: CASSQIGMGGNEQFF. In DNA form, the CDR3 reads TGTGCCAGCAGCCAAATAGGGATGGGGGGCAATGAGCAGTTCTTC.

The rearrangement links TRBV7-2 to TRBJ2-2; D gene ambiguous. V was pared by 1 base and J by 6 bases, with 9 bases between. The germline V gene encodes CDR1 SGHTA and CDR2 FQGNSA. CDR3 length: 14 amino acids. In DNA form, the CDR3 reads TGTGCCAGCAGCTTAGTTTTTACCGCCGGGGAGCTGTTTTTT. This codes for CASSLVFTAGELFF.

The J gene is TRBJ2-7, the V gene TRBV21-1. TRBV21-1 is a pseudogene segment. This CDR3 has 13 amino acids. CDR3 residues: CASSNGRYYEQYF. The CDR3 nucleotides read TGTGCCAGCAGCAATGGACGGTACTACGAGCAGTACTTC.